The clone carrying this TCR beta chain has ten or more counts. Expressed TCRB transcripts got sequenced, as all isolated RNA was reverse transcribed. Clones were sequenced by immunoSEQ multiplex PCR, and TCRdb holds only the in-frame ones, with some missing. Of roughly 300,000 clones listed, 8% were seen once; the top ten hold 0.44%. Trimming removed 11 bases from V and 7 bases from J; junction bases left unmatched: 12. Looked up from germline, CDR1 is SNHLY and CDR2 is FYNNEI. The CDR3 covers 14 residues. The data derive from a study of beta chain features in type 1 diabetes. At the level of the study: Healthy donors resembled patients in age, gender and cell yields. Sorted cells from all samples, numbering 107,917,701, were examined.

Sequenced: central memory CD4+ T cells from blood. This clonotype originated in a woman aged 18 to 35 in good health. J is TRBJ1-4 and V is TRBV2, with 8 bases lining up with TRBD1. In nucleotides, the CDR3 is TGTGCCGGGAGGCTTGGGACAGGTTTTGAAAAACTGTTTTTT. Encoded protein: CAGRLGTGFEKLFF.